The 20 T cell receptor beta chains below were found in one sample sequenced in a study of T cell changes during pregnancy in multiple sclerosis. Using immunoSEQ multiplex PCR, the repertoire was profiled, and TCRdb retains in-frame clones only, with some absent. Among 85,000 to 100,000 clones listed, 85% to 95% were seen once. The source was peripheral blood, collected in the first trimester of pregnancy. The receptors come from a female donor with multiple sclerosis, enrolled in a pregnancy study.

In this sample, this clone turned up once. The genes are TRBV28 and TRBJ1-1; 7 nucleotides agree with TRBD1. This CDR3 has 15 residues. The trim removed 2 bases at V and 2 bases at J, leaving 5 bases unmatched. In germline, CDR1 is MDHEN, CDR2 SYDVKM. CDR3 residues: CASSLETGPNTEAFF. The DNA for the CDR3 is TGTGCCAGCAGTTTAGAGACAGGGCCTAACACTGAAGCTTTCTTT.

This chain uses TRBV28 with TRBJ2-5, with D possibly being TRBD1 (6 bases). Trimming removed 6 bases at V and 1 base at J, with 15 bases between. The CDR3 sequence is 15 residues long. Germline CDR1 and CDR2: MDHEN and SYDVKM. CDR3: CASRGIQGTQETQYF. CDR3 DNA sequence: TGTGCCAGCAGGGGGATACAGGGTACCCAAGAGACCCAGTACTTC.

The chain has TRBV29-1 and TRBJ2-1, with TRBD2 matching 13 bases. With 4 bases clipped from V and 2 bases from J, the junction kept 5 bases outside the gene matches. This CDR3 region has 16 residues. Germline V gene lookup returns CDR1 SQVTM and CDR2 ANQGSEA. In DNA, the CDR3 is TGCAGCGTTGGACTAGCGGGAGGCCTAGCCTACAATGAGCAGTTCTTC. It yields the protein CSVGLAGGLAYNEQFF.

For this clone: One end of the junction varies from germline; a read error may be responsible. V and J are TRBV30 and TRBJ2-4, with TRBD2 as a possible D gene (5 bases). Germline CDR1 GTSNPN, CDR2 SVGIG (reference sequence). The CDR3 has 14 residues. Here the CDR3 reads CAWSATELTRVQYF. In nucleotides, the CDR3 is TGTGCCTGGAGTGCAACAGAGCTTACTAGGGTTCAATACTTC.

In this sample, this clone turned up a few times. Here the CDR3 reads CASSVTRGTSGIYEQYF. CDR3 nucleotide sequence: TGTGCCAGCAGCGTCACCAGGGGGACTAGCGGTATCTACGAGCAGTACTTC. The V gene is TRBV5-6, the J gene TRBJ2-7; 11 bases agree with TRBD2. V gave up 4 bases and J gave up 3 bases; unmatched junction bases: 12. The CDR3 loop spans 17 amino acids. Germline V gene lookup returns CDR1 SGHDT and CDR2 YYEEEE.

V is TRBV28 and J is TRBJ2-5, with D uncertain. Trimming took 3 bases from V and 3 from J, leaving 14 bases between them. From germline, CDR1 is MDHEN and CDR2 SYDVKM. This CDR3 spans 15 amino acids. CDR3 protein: CASSLAARLEETQYF. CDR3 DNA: TGTGCCAGCAGTTTGGCGGCGCGGTTGGAAGAGACCCAGTACTTC.

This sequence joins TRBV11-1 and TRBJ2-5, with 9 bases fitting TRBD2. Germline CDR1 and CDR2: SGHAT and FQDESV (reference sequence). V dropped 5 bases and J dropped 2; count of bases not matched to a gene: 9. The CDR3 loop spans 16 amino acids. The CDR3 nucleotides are TGTGCCAGCAGCAGGCTAGCGGGGATGGGACAAGAGACCCAGTACTTC. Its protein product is CASSRLAGMGQETQYF.

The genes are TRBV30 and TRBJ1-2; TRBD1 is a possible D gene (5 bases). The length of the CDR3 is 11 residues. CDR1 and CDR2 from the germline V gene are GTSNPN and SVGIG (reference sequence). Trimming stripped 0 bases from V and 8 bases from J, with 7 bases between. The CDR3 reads CAWSVGAGYTF. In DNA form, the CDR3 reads TGTGCCTGGAGTGTAGGGGCAGGCTACACCTTC. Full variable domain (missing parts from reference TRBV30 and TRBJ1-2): SQTIHQWPATLVQPVGSPLSLECTVEGTSNPNLYWYRQAAGRGLQLLFYSVGIGQISSEVPQNLSASRPQDRQFILSSKKLLLSDSGFYLCAWSVGAGYTFGSGTRLTVV.

The DNA for the CDR3 is TGTGCCAGCAGCTTTGGGACAGGACTCACAGATACGCAGTATTTT. It translates to CASSFGTGLTDTQYF. V is TRBV7-9 and J is TRBJ2-3, with TRBD1 matching 8 bases. Looked up from germline, CDR1 is SEHNR and CDR2 is FQNEAQ (reference sequence). Unmatched junction bases numbered 4, after V lost 3 bases and J lost 2 bases. This CDR3 is 15 amino acids long.

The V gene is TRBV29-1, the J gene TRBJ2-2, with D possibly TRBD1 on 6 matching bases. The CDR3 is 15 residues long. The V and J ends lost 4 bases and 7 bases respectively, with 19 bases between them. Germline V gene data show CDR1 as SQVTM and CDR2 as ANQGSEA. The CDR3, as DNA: TGCAGCGTTGCCCACCAGGGGCGCGTCGGCGGGGAGCTGTTTTTT. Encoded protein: CSVAHQGRVGGELFF.

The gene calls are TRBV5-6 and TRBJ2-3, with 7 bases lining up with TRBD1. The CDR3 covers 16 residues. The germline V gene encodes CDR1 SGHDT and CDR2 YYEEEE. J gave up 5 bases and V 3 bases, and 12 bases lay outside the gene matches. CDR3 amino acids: CASSSLGGAGGDTQYF. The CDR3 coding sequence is TGTGCCAGCAGCTCATTAGGGGGCGCTGGGGGAGATACGCAGTATTTT. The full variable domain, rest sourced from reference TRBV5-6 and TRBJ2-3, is DAGVTQSPTHLIKTRGQQVTLRCSPKSGHDTVSWYQQALGQGPQFIFQYYEEEERQRGNFPDRFSGHQFPNYSSELNVNALLLGDSALYLCASSSLGGAGGDTQYFGPGTRLTVL.

CDR3 in DNA: TGCGCCAGCAGCCCTGGTGGCGGGACAGGGAATGAGCAGTTCTTC. Encoded protein: CASSPGGGTGNEQFF. This chain connects TRBV5-1 to TRBJ2-1, with 9 nucleotides matching TRBD1. Per the germline V gene, CDR1 is SGHRS and CDR2 is YFSETQ. V lost 4 bases and J lost 7; bases outside the gene matches: 9. This CDR3 is built from 15 residues.

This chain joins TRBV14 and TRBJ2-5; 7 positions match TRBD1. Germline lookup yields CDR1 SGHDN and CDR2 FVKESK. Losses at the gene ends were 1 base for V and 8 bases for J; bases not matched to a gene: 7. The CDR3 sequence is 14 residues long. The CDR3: CASSQGGNRGTQYF. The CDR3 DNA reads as TGTGCCAGCAGCCAAGGGGGAAACAGGGGCACCCAGTACTTC.

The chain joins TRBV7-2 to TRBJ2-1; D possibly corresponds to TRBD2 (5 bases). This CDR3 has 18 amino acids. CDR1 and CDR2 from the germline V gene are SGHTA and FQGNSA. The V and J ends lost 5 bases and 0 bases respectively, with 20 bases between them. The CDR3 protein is CASSPPPGLPSSYNEQFF. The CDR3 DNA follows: TGTGCCAGCAGCCCTCCCCCCGGACTCCCTAGCTCCTACAATGAGCAGTTCTTC.

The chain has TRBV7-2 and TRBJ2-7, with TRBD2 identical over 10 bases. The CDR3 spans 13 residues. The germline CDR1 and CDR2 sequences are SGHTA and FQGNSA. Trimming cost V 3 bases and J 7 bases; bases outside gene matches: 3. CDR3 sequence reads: CASSFRLAGEQYF. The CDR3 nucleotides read TGTGCCAGCAGCTTCCGACTAGCGGGTGAGCAGTACTTC.

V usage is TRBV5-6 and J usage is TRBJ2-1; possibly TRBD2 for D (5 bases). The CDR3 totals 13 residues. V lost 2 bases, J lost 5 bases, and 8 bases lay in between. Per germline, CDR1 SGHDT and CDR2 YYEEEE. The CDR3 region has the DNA TGTGCCAGCAGCTTCCCCGGGGACAATGAGCAGTTCTTC. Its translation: CASSFPGDNEQFF. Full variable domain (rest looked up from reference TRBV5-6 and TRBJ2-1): DAGVTQSPTHLIKTRGQQVTLRCSPKSGHDTVSWYQQALGQGPQFIFQYYEEEERQRGNFPDRFSGHQFPNYSSELNVNALLLGDSALYLCASSFPGDNEQFFGPGTRLTVL.

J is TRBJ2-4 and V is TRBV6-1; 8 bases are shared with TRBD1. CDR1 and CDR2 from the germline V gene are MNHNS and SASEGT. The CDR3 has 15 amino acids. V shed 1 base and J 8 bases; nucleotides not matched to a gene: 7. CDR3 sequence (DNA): TGTGCCAGCAGTGAAGGGCATGGACAGGGCTACATTCAGTACTTC. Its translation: CASSEGHGQGYIQYF.

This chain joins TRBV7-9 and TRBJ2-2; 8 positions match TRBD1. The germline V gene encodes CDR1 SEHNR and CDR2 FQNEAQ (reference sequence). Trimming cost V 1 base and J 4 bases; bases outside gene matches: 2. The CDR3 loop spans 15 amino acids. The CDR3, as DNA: TGTGCCAGCAGCTTAGAGACAGGGGCCACCGGGGAGCTGTTTTTT. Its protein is CASSLETGATGELFF.

The DNA for the CDR3 is TGTGCCAGCAGCTTAGTTCGGGGATGGTTTAGCGGGGAGCTGTTTTTT. As protein: CASSLVRGWFSGELFF. The rearrangement uses TRBV7-6 and TRBJ2-2, with D possibly being TRBD2 (5 bases). The CDR3 loop spans 16 amino acids. Deletions cut 1 base from V and 7 bases from J, with 16 bases between. The germline V gene has CDR1 SGHVS and CDR2 FNYEAQ.

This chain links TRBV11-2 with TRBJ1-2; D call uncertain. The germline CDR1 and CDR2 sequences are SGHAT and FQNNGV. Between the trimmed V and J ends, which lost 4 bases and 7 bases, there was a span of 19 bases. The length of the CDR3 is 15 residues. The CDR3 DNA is TGTGCCAGCAGCTCAACGGCCGGGTCCCAATTTGGCTACACCTTC. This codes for CASSSTAGSQFGYTF.